The 6 T cell receptor beta chains given below trace back to one sample, sequenced in a study of blood T cell repertoires in COVID-19 (dated by TCRdb to 2018 to 2020). Library preparation used the immunoSEQ multiplex PCR assay. TCRdb carries this immuneACCESS record with in-frame sequences only. Its versions omit some clonotypes, under half of them owing to an unresolved V gene in the studies checked, with the rest unexplained. This sample comprises some 200,000 clones, around 81% of them detected only once. Roughly 3% of the sample belongs to the ten largest clones. What was sequenced was peripheral blood. Receptor source: a young woman who had recovered from COVID-19.

The rearrangement links TRBV29-1 to TRBJ1-2, with D perhaps TRBD1 (6 bases). Trimming removed 4 bases at V and 1 base at J, with 16 bases between. Germline V gene sequence: CDR1 SQVTM, CDR2 ANQGSEA. There are 15 residues in the CDR3. The CDR3 DNA reads TGCAGCGTTGTCTTGACCGGACAGAGTAACTATGGCTACACCTTC. Protein product: CSVVLTGQSNYGYTF.

This clone occurred once. The rearrangement links TRBV7-6 to TRBJ2-7; D not certain. Looked up from germline, CDR1 is SGHVS and CDR2 is FNYEAQ. V shed 5 bases and J shed 3 bases, with 17 bases lying between them. This CDR3 has 15 residues. This CDR3 is CASSAAIEQIYEQYF. In DNA, the CDR3 is TGTGCCAGCAGCGCTGCTATCGAACAGATCTACGAGCAGTACTTC.

The chain is built from TRBV28 and TRBJ2-5; 12 nucleotides agree with TRBD1. There are 18 residues in the CDR3. J gave up 4 bases and V 5 bases, and 14 bases lay outside the gene matches. Germline CDR1 and CDR2: MDHEN and SYDVKM. The CDR3 sequence: CASSGNSPGQGAGETQYF. CDR3 nucleotide sequence: TGTGCCAGCAGTGGGAATTCTCCGGGACAGGGGGCAGGAGAGACCCAGTACTTC. The full variable domain, rest sourced from reference TRBV28 and TRBJ2-5, is DVKVTQSSRYLVKRTGEKVFLECVQDMDHENMFWYRQDPGLGLRLIYFSYDVKMKEKGDIPEGYSVSREKKERFSLILESASTNQTSMYLCASSGNSPGQGAGETQYFGPGTRLLVL.

The chain has TRBV10-3 and TRBJ2-7; 8 bases fit TRBD1. The CDR3 spans 15 residues. V was clipped by 10 bases and J by 3 bases; unmatched bases: 14. The germline gives CDR1 ENHRY, CDR2 SYGVKD. CDR3 DNA sequence: TGTGCCACCAAGGTCCCGAGACAGGGGTTCTACGAGCAGTACTTC. The encoded protein is CATKVPRQGFYEQYF.

This sequence joins TRBV24-1 and TRBJ2-3, with 7 bases aligning to TRBD2. The CDR3 loop spans 16 amino acids. The V and J ends lost 4 bases and 3 bases, in that order; junction bases with no gene match: 9. Germline CDR1 and CDR2: KGHDR and SFDVKD. DNA for the CDR3: TGTGCCACCAGTGACACCACTAGCGCCTGGACAGATACGCAGTATTTT. It is translated as CATSDTTSAWTDTQYF.

The chain recombines TRBV21-1 with TRBJ2-7; the table's D call, TRBD2, was not checked against the DNA. TRBV21-1 is annotated as a pseudogene. The CDR3 is 18 residues long. CDR3 sequence (DNA): TGTGCCAGCAGGGAAAGGCTAGCGGCCCCCTTATGGACCTACGAGCAGTACTTC. Translation gives CASRERLAAPLWTYEQYF.